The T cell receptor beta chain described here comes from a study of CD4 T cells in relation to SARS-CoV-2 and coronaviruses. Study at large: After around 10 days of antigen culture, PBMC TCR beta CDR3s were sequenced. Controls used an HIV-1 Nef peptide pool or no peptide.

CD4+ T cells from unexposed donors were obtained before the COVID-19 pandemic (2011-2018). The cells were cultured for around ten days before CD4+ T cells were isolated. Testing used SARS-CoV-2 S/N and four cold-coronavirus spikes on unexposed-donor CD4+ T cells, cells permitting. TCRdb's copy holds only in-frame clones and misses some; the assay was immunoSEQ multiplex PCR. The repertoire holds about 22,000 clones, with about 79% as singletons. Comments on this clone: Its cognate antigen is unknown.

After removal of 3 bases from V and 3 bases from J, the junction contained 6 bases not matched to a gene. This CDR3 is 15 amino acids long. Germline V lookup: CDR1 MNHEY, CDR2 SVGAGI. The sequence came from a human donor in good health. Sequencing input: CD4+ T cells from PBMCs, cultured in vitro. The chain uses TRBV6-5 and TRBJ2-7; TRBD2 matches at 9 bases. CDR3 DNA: TGTGCCAGCAGTTATACAAGGACTAGCGACTACGAGCAGTACTTC. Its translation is CASSYTRTSDYEQYF.